This T cell receptor beta chain was sequenced during a study of cytomegalovirus exposure and HLA in healthy donors (TCRdb year 2017). Broadly, across the study: According to an earlier analysis of 587 of the donors, 150 million to 200 million T cells yielded 117 million unique TCR beta sequences and 276 Gb of sequence data. On average, over 200,000 unique TCR beta nucleotide sequences were sequenced per donor among 398 genotyped donors of the cohort, with roughly 18% of those sequences being non-productive. Besides the first cohort of roughly 640 subjects, a separate validation cohort made up of roughly 120 different subjects was used. To predict cytomegalovirus infection status, the study combined high-throughput TCR immunosequencing, statistical association of individual TCRs with disease status, and machine learning. To decide whether each TCR beta V gene segment behaved as functional or pseudogenic, an earlier analysis of nearly 600 of the donors relied on high-throughput TCR beta sequencing. Approximately 310 gigabases of sequencing data and 80 million or so unique TCR sequences were included in an early release covering roughly 600 HLA-typed donors. Because of strong linkage in the cohort, four to six DR-DQ haplotypes were treated as single units for association and clustering. Both class I and class II loci were covered by HLA typing, at four-digit resolution. To study patterns of TCR occurrence, a later analysis re-analyzed previously published TCR beta repertoires from 700 or so donors and added high-resolution HLA genotyping. Using immunosequencing, the study profiled T cell repertoires from some 670 subjects and related those repertoires to cytomegalovirus serostatus. Of the 350 to 450 genotyped donors, approximately 81% were placed in the genetic ancestry cluster associated with self-reported Caucasian donors. The later analysis used no new phenotypic data to find candidate immune exposures, relying instead on TCR beta sequences and their occurrence across donors. Every discovery cohort repertoire had been produced on one sequencing platform. Typing coverage differed by locus: A, B, C, DRB1 and DQB1 were typed in roughly 620-630 donors, DQA1 in about 500, DPA1 in 600 to 610, and DPB1 in around 440. In a later genetic analysis, genome-wide SNP genotypes for about three fifths of the 666 donors were used, and that subset was treated as a discovery cohort. The study was designed to test whether signatures of past pathogen exposure could be identified by cataloging public T cell receptors. Donor age, sex, ethnicity and CMV serostatus were collected together with the repertoire data.

The method was the immunoSEQ multiplex PCR assay. The multiplex PCR relied on a mix of 60 forward primers for TCR Vbeta segments and 13 reverse primers for TCR Jbeta segments. The CDR3 region of rearranged TCR beta genes was amplified from genomic DNA with a multiplex PCR assay. The amplified TCR beta libraries were sequenced on the Illumina HiSeq System as 87-base-pair reads. In the original analysis: In a later analysis, tens of millions of unique TCR beta chains were counted across the roughly 610 repertoires, and roughly 10 million of these chains were shared by at least two donors. Raw reads were error-corrected and collapsed into unique sequences by a nearest-neighbor algorithm in which closely related sequences were merged to remove PCR and sequencing errors. Alignment of CDR3 sequences to IMGT reference sequences was used to assign V, D and J gene segments. Each retained sequence needed at least a six-nucleotide match to both a V gene segment and a J gene segment. Rearrangements were called productive when the CDR3 lacked stop codons and stayed in frame with V and J; all others were non-productive. Following IMGT convention, CDR3 was defined as the stretch from the second conserved V-encoded cysteine up to the conserved J-encoded phenylalanine. Sequences without an unambiguous match to a single V gene segment were excluded from the earlier analysis of several hundred of the donors. An earlier analysis of almost 600 of the donors classified V segments as functional when productive rearrangements were above 56.7% and as segregating when the standard deviation between donors was above 5%. A statistical classification framework was developed to diagnose cytomegalovirus status using the catalog of TCR beta chain sequences. V and J gene assignment, in a later analysis, came from comparing TCR nucleotide sequences with IMGT/GENE-DB human TR gene sequences. In a later analysis, CDR3 sequences and most-parsimonious VDJ recombination scenarios were assigned using the TCRdist pipeline. A later analysis defined each TCR beta chain by its CDR3 amino acid sequence plus V-gene family, and excluded reads lacking a unique V-gene family. In a later analysis, 550 to 650 highly shared, low-generation-probability nucleotide sequences were removed to address suspected cross-contamination and a sequencing artifact. In a later analysis, a clonal expansion index was calculated for each public chain from normalized within-repertoire ranks of inferred template counts. Generation probabilities in a later analysis came from a VDJ recombination model fitted to out-of-frame rearrangements, and those results were checked against IGoR. In a later analysis, TCR-TCR, TCR-HLA and TCR-CMV co-occurrence was scored with hypergeometric tests, and a repertoire-size bias correction was applied to TCR pairs. To estimate false discovery rates, a later analysis permuted the HLA or CMV assignments 20 times. In a later analysis, co-occurring TCRs were grouped using DBSCAN, with TCRdist sequence similarity added in when clustering inside HLA-allele-positive subsets. Repertoires with fewer than 30,000 or more than 120,000 public chains were left out of co-occurrence clustering, as were several repertoires with anomalous nucleotide sharing. Here the immuneACCESS table is served through TCRdb, limited to in-frame sequences with V and J called. Missing clones are a known gap in these copies; in checked studies unresolved V genes cover under half, and the rest lacks a known reason. V and J calls and clone size follow that table, whereas D and trimming were derived from the DNA. For this sample there are approximately 150,000 clones; about 76% appear just once. Approximately 3.7% of the sample lies in the top ten.

What the work shows at the level of the full study, not this receptor alone: In vitro tests confirmed that a few of the cytomegalovirus-associated TCR beta chains recognize cytomegalovirus antigens. The authors suggested that the approach could potentially be generalized to other disease states and immunological phenotypes. The 87-base-pair reads could not distinguish some IMGT-functional V segments, including TRBV6-2 and TRBV6-3, so those segments were excluded. Linkage disequilibrium might explain the correlated functional status among segregating V segments, but an unknown experimental factor could not be ruled out. Over 15 rarely observed V segments, including chromosome 9 orphons, were excluded from the earlier analysis of several hundred of the donors because counts were too low. Roughly uniform sequencing depth across donors was assumed in presence/absence analyses, although this assumption may not hold. A group of highly shared sequence variants was considered likely to be a technical artifact of the sequencing pipeline. In a later genetic analysis, a missense DCLRE1C variant was associated with V-gene and J-gene trimming of TCR beta chains, and the association was replicated in an independent cohort. In a later analysis, the rate of TCR association differed among HLA loci, with DRB1 alleles having the most associated TCRs and HLA-C alleles having the fewest. In a later analysis, 16,951 TCR beta sequences were associated with specific HLA alleles at a false discovery rate of 0.05. A later analysis found that most CMV-associated TCR beta chains appeared HLA-restricted, with HLA associations seemingly driven largely by CMV exposure. Because some donors lacked HLA typing at each locus, the association tests relied only on the typed subset. The study listed around 160 TCR beta chains as associated with cytomegalovirus. When HLA alleles, especially DR and DQ, strongly co-occurred, TCR associations were difficult to assign to individual alleles. According to a later analysis, parvovirus B19, influenza, CMV and Epstein-Barr virus appeared linked to several top co-occurrence clusters. An earlier analysis of some 590 of the donors showed that most TCR beta V segments appeared in productive rearrangements either about 87% or about 30% of the time, which broadly matched IMGT annotations. In this cohort, only TCR beta chains were sequenced, and detectable features were limited by the absence of alpha or paired-chain data. A further reported finding was that TCR beta sequences accurately predicted the HLA-A and HLA-B alleles for most subjects in the first cohort. CMV serostatus was the only immune exposure information available for the cohort. Compared with equally common non-associated chains, HLA-associated TCR beta chains in a later analysis were more clonally expanded and had lower generation probabilities. In both the original and validation cohorts, the classifier was reported to diagnose cytomegalovirus status with high specificity and sensitivity. Compared with the 666-donor mean, donors in an Asian-associated ancestry cluster had fewer N-insertions in productive TCRs, according to a later genetic analysis. Across donors, most TCR sequences were observed very rarely, whereas some public TCRs were present in many individuals.

Trimming costs V 0 bases and J 5 bases, and their ends lie 9 bases apart. Looking up the germline V gene (reference sequence) yields CDR1 SEHNR and CDR2 FQNEAQ. The CDR3, cysteine through phenylalanine, is 14 amino acids long. Kept here is only the CDR3 DNA, which spans 42 bases and is read in frame from base 1. The cohort comprised more than 550 healthy bone marrow donors. Cohort members were all nominally healthy when sampled, although unrecorded immune exposures were likely present. Of the 690 or so cohort members, approximately 300 had positive CMV serostatus and 352 had negative CMV serostatus, and CMV serostatus was not recorded for the donor. Every donor gave a peripheral blood sample, and the peripheral blood mononuclear cells from that sample were used for TCR beta sequencing. Genomic DNA extraction from the blood cell samples was performed with the Qiagen DNeasy Blood Extraction Kit. For this clone: Its recognized antigen is unknown. Within one base of it there is no much larger clone, and no base qualities were kept.

Material: PBMCs. This chain is built from TRBV7-9 and TRBJ2-3; the D gene is unclear. This TCR was sampled from a human donor in good health. Read as DNA, the sequence is TGTGCCAGCAGCTTAGCCCCCGTCGTAGATACGCAGTATTTT. Translated, it reads CASSLAPVVDTQYF. When the CDR3 is completed using the reference TRBV7-9 and TRBJ2-3 genes on either side, the full variable domain is DTGVSQNPRHKITKRGQNVTFRCDPISEHNRLYWYRQTLGQGPEFLTYFQNEAQLEKSRLLSDRFSAERPKGSFSTLEIQRTEQGDSAMYLCASSLAPVVDTQYFGPGTRLTVL.